This T cell receptor beta chain originates from a study of blood T cell repertoires in COVID-19. The table lists this clone with a few counts. The authors' processing: Estimates of nucleated cell counts were drawn from the amplification of reference gene primers. Measured with immunoSEQ multiplex PCR; TCRdb has only the in-frame clones, and not every one. D and trimming were read from the DNA, whereas the V and J calls and clone size are those reported in that table. Among around 100,000 clones listed, around nine tenths were seen once. Sequenced material: peripheral blood. The TCR comes from a man aged 50 to 59 with active COVID-19.

In DNA form, the CDR3 reads TGTGCCAGCAGGACCGGGACTGGAAACTACGAGCAGTACTTC. This encodes CASRTGTGNYEQYF. The V and J genes are TRBV6-5 and TRBJ2-7; D might be TRBD2 (6 bases). With 6 bases removed from V and 3 bases from J, the gap between germline ends came to 15 bases. The CDR3 has 14 amino acids. Germline-derived CDR1 and CDR2 are MNHEY and SVGAGI.